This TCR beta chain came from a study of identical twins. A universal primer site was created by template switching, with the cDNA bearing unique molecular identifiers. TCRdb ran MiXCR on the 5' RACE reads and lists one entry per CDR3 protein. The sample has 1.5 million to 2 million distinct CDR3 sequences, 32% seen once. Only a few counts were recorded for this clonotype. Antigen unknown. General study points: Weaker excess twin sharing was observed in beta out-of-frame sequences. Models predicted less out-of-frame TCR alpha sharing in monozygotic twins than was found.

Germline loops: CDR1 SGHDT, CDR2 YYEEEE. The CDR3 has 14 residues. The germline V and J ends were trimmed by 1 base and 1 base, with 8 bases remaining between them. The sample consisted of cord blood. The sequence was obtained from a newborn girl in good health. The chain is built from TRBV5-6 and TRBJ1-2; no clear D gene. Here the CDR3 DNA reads TGTGCCAGCAGCTTGCCCACCATTAACTATGGCTACACCTTC. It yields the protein CASSLPTINYGYTF.